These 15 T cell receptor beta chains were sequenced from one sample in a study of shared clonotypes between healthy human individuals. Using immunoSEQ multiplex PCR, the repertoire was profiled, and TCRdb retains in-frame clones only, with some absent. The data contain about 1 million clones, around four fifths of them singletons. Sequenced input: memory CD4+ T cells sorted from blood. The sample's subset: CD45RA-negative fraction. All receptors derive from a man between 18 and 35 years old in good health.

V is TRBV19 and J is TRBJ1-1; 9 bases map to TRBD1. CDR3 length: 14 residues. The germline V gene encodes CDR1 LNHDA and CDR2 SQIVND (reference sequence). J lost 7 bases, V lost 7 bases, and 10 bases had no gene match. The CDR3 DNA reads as TGTGCCAGTAACTCACCGGGACAGGGACTTGAAGCTTTCTTT. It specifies CASNSPGQGLEAFF.

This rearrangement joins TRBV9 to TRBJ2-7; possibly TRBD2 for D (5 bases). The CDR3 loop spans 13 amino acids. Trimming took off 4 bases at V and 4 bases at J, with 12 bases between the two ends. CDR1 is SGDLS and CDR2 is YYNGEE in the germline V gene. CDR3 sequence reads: CASSLDEGYEQYF. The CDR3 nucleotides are TGTGCCAGCAGCTTGGATGAGGGTTACGAGCAGTACTTC.

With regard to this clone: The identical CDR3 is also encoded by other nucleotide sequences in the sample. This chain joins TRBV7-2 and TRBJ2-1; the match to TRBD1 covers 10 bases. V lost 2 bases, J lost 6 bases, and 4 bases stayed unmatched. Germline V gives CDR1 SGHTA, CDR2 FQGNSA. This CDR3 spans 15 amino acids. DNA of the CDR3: TGTGCCAGCAGCTTAAGGGGACAGGGGACCAATGAGCAGTTCTTC. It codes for CASSLRGQGTNEQFF.

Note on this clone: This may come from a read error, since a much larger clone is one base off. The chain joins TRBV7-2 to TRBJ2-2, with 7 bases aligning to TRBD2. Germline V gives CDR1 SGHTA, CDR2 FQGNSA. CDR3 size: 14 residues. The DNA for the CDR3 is TGTGCCAGCAGCCTAGCGGCGAACACCGGGGAGCTGTTTTTT. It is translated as CASSLAANTGELFF.

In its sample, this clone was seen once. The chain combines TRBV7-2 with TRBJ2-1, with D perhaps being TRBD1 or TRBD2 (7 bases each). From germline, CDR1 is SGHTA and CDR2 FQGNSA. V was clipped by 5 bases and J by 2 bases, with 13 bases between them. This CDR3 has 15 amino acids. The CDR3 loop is CASSPGGGAYNEQFF. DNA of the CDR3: TGTGCCAGCAGCCCAGGGGGAGGGGCCTACAATGAGCAGTTCTTC.

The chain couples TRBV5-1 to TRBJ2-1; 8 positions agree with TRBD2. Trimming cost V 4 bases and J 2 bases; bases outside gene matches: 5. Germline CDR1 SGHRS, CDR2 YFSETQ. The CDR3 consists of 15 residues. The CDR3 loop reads CASSLSSGAYNEQFF. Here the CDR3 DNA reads TGCGCCAGCAGCCTTAGTAGCGGGGCCTACAATGAGCAGTTCTTC.

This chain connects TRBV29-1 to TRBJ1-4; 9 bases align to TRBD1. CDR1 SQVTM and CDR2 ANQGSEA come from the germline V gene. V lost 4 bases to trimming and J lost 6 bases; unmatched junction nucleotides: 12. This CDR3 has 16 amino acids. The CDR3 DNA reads TGCAGCGTTGCAAGTATTGGACAGGGGAAAGATGAAAAACTGTTTTTT. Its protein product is CSVASIGQGKDEKLFF.

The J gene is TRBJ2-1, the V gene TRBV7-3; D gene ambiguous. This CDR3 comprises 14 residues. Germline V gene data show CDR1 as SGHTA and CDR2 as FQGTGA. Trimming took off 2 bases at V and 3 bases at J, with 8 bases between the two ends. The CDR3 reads CASSLHGGYNEQFF. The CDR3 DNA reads TGTGCCAGCAGCTTACATGGCGGCTACAATGAGCAGTTCTTC. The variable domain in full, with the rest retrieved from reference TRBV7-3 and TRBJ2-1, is GAGVSQTPSNKVTEKGKYVELRCDPISGHTALYWYRQSLGQGPEFLIYFQGTGAADDSGLPNDRFFAVRPEGSVSTLKIQRTERGDSAVYLCASSLHGGYNEQFFGPGTRLTVL.

Here the CDR3 DNA reads TGTGCCTCCAGCCGAATAGGGTTTAACTATGGCTACACCTTC. It codes for CASSRIGFNYGYTF. The chain combines TRBV25-1 with TRBJ1-2; no definite D call. The CDR3 spans 14 residues. Germline V gene sequence: CDR1 MGHDK, CDR2 SYGVNS. The V end lost 11 bases, the J end lost 1 base, and 17 bases lay between the germline ends.

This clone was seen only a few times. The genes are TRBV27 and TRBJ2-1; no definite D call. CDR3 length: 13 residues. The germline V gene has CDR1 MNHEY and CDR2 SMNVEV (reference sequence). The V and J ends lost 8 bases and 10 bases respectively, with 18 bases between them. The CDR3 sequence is CASFSPLFKEQFF. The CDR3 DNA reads TGTGCCAGCTTCTCCCCCCTTTTTAAGGAGCAGTTCTTC.

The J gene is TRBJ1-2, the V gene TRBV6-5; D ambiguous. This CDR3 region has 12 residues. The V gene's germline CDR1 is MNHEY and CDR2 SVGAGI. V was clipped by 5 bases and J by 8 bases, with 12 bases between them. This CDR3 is CASSPRGTGYTF. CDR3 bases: TGTGCCAGCAGTCCTCGGGGTACCGGCTACACCTTC.

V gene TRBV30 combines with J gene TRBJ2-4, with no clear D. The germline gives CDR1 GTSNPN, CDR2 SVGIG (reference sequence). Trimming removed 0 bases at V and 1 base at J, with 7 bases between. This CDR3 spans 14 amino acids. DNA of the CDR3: TGTGCCTGGAGTGTACCAGGTGCCAAAAACATTCAGTACTTC. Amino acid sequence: CAWSVPGAKNIQYF.

The CDR3 is CASGFFLGGSGGFNEQFF. The CDR3 DNA reads as TGTGCTAGTGGTTTCTTCCTCGGTGGGAGCGGGGGGTTTAATGAGCAGTTCTTC. The chain carries TRBV12-5 and TRBJ2-1; 9 bases match TRBD2. CDR1 and CDR2 from the germline V gene are LGHNT and FRNRAP. V lost 3 bases to trimming and J lost 7 bases; unmatched junction nucleotides: 16. The CDR3 length is 18 residues.

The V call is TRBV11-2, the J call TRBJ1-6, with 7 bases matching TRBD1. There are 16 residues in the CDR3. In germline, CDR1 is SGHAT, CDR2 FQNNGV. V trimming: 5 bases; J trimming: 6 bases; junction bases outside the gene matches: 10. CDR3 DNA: TGTGCCAGCAGCCAGACAGGGTCCCCTCTTAATTCACCCCTCCACTTT. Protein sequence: CASSQTGSPLNSPLHF.

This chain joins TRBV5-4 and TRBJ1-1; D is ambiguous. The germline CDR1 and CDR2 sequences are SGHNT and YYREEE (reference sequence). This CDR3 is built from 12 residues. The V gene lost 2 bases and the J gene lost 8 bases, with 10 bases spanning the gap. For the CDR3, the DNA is TGTGCCAGCAGCTTACGGGGTTCGGAAGCTTTCTTT. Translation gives CASSLRGSEAFF.